This T cell receptor beta chain was sequenced during a study of molecular identifiers for immune sequencing clone quantification. MiXCR, applied by TCRdb to the PCR reads, yields one record per CDR3 protein. The table shows a few thousand distinct CDR3 sequences, with approximately 18% occurring only once. This clonotype was found a few times. A much larger clone lies one base from this, so it may be a read error. The clonotype originates from a human donor in good health. Some libraries in this study had Jurkat cell RNA spiked in. The specimen was naive CD8+ T cells from blood, with Jurkat cell RNA spiked in. Subset denoted: FACS-sorted CD8+CD4-CCR7+CD45RA+ naive T cells.

The CDR3 protein is CASSFLCYEQYF. In nucleotides, the CDR3 is TGTGCCAGCAGCTTTCTATGCTACGAGCAGTACTTC. The chain couples TRBV7-9 to TRBJ2-7; D is uncertain. The CDR3 contains 12 residues. Germline lookup yields CDR1 SEHNR and CDR2 FQNEAQ (reference sequence). The V and J ends lost 3 bases and 3 bases respectively, with 6 bases between them.